Listed below are T cell receptor beta chains from one sample, sequenced in a study of blood T cell repertoires in COVID-19. Assay used: immunoSEQ multiplex PCR; TCRdb lists only in-frame clones, some missing. The sample records more than 110,000 clones, 84% being singletons. Sequencing was carried out using peripheral blood. These receptors all come from a human donor in a cohort sampled during active COVID-19. Both conserved end residues are part of each CDR3. Each record gives: J gene, V gene, CDR3 protein.

TRBJ2-1 TRBV19 CASSPRQGRNEQFF
TRBJ1-1 TRBV11-2 CASSFRTIRNTEAFF
TRBJ1-3 TRBV18 CASSSTTKQGSSGNTIYF
TRBJ2-3 TRBV2 CASSGQGFSTDTQYF
TRBJ2-1 TRBV10-3 CAISLQGRSDEQFF
TRBJ1-4 TRBV7-2 CASSIGFNEKLFF
TRBJ1-2 TRBV9 CASHPTGGAGGYTF
TRBJ1-5 TRBV3-1/TRBV3-2 CASSQDGDQPQHF
TRBJ1-2 TRBV7-2 CASQQGPPYGYTF
TRBJ2-2 TRBV7-2 CASAAQGANTGELFF
TRBJ1-2 TRBV7-9 CATQGPLLSGYTF
TRBJ1-2 TRBV11-3 CASSLEPTGGIGYGYTF
TRBJ2-3 TRBV19 CASSIGGMGTGGTDTQYF
TRBJ1-4 TRBV5-5 CASSTGSTNEKLFF
TRBJ2-5 TRBV4-2 CASSQQLAGGLETQYF
TRBJ2-5 TRBV5-1 CASSWAPGETQYF
TRBJ1-6 TRBV7-3 CASSLSAGPGSPLHF